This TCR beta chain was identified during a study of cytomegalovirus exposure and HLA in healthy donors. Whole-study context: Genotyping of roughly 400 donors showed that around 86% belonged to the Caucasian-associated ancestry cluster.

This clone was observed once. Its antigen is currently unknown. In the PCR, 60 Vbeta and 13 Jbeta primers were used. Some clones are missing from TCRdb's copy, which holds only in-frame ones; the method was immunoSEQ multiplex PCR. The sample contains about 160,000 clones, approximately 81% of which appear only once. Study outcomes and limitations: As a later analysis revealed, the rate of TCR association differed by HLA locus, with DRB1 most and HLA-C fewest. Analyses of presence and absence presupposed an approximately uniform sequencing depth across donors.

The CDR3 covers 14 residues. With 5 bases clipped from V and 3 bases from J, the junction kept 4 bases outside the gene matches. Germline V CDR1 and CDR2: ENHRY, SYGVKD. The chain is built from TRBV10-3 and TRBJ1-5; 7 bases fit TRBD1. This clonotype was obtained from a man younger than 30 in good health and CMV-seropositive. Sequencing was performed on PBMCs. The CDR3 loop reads CAISKGQDNQPQHF. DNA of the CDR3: TGTGCCATCAGTAAAGGACAGGACAATCAGCCCCAGCATTTT.